The sequence of this T cell receptor beta chain was determined in a study of T cell responses to AZD1222 COVID-19 vaccine. Broader study findings: AZD1222 recipients seropositive at baseline numbered only five or six.

Details on this clone: The antigen is not known.

Libraries were prepared by immunoSEQ multiplex PCR; TCRdb keeps only in-frame clonotypes and omits some of them. The sample includes tens of thousands of clones, 75% to 90% of them seen just once. The sample consisted of peripheral blood, taken on day 0 of AZD1222 vaccination. The origin of this receptor is an adult in good health.

The DNA for the CDR3 is TGTGCCATCAGTGAGTCAGGACTAGCGGGAGGTGAGCAGTTCTTC. This codes for CAISESGLAGGEQFF. J is TRBJ2-1 and V is TRBV10-3; 14 nucleotides line up with TRBD2. The trim removed 0 bases at V and 9 bases at J, leaving 1 base unmatched. Germline CDR1 ENHRY, CDR2 SYGVKD. The CDR3 contains 15 residues.